This TCR beta chain was documented in a study of glioma-infiltrating T cells. The CDR3 is 16 residues long. The germline V gene has CDR1 MDHEN and CDR2 SYDVKM. The trim removed 5 bases at V and 3 bases at J, leaving 13 bases unmatched. The table lists this clonotype with many counts. What it binds is unknown. Regarding the study as a whole: Tissue-blood divergence was below expectation in non-neoplastic patients, above in gliomas.

TCR alpha and beta CDR3 regions were amplified from RNA using iRepertoire nested multiplex PCR. TCRdb re-called the multiplex PCR reads through MiXCR, storing one row per CDR3 protein. The profile covers more than 350,000 distinct CDR3 sequences, with 35% to 45% appearing a single time and around 12% taken by the ten largest. The receptor was isolated from a human donor with low-grade glioma or glioblastoma, undergoing nonglioma brain surgery, or in good health (not recorded which). The V call is TRBV28, the J call TRBJ2-7; 7 bases are a match to TRBD1. The sample taken for sequencing was glioma tissue, nonneoplastic brain tissue, or PBMCs (not recorded which). In DNA, the CDR3 is TGTGCCAGCAGTCCCACAGGGGAGTTTAATTACTACGAGCAGTACTTC. Its protein product is CASSPTGEFNYYEQYF.